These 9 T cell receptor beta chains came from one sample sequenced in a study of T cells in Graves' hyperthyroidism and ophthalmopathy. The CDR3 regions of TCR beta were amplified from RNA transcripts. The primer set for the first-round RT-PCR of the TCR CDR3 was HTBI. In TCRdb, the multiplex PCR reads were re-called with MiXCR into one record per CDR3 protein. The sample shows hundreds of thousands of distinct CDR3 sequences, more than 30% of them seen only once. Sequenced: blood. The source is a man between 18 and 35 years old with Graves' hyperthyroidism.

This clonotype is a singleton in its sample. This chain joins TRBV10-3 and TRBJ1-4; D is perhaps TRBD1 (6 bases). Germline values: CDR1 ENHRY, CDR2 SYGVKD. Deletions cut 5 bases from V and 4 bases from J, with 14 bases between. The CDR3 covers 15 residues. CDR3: CAISPPWGRNEKLFF. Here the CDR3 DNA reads TGTGCCATCAGTCCTCCCTGGGGGCGTAATGAAAAACTGTTTTTT.

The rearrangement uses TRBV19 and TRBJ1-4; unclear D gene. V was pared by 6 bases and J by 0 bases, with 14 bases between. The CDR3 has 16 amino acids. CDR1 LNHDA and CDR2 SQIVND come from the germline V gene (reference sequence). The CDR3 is CASSKSQEATNEKLFF. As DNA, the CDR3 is TGTGCCAGTAGCAAGTCCCAGGAAGCAACTAATGAAAAACTGTTTTTT.

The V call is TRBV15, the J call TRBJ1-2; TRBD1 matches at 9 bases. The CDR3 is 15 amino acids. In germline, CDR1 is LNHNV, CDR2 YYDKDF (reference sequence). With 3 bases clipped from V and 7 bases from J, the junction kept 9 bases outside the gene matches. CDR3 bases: TGTGCCACCAGCAGGACACAGGGACAGGGTTTTGGCTACACCTTC. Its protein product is CATSRTQGQGFGYTF.

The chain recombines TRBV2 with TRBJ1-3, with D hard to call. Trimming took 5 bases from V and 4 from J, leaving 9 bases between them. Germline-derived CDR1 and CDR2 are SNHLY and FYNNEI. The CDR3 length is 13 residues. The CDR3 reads CASSQNGGNTIYF. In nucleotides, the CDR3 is TGTGCCAGCAGTCAGAACGGGGGAAACACCATATATTTT.

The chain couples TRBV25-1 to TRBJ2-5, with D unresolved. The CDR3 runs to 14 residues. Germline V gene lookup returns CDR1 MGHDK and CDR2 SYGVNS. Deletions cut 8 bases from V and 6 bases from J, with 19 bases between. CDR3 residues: CASSPPVGMQTQYF. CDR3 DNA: TGTGCCAGCTCGCCTCCCGTTGGGATGCAGACCCAGTACTTC.

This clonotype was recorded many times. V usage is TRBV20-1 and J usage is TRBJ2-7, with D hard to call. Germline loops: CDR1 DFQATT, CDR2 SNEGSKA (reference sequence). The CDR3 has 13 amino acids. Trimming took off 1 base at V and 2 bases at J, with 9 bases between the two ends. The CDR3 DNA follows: TGCAGTGCTAGAGGGATGGGGACCTACGAGCAGTACTTC. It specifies CSARGMGTYEQYF.

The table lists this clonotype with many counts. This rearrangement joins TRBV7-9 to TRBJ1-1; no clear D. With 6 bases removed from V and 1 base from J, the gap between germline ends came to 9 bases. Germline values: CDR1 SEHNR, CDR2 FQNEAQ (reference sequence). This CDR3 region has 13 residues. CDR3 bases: TGTGCCAGCAGTCCGCAGGAGAACACTGAAGCTTTCTTT. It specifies CASSPQENTEAFF.

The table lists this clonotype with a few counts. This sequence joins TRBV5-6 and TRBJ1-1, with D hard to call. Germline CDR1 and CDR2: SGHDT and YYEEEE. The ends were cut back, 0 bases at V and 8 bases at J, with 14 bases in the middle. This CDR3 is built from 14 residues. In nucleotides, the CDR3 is TGTGCCAGCAGCTTGGGTACCGTTAAGCTAGAAGCTTTCTTT. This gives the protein CASSLGTVKLEAFF.

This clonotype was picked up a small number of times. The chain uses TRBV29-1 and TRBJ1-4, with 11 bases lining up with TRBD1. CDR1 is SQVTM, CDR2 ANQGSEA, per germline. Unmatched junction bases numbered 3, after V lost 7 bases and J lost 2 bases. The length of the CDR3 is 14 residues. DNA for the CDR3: TGCAGCGGGGGACAGGGGGTGACTAATGAAAAACTGTTTTTT. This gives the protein CSGGQGVTNEKLFF.